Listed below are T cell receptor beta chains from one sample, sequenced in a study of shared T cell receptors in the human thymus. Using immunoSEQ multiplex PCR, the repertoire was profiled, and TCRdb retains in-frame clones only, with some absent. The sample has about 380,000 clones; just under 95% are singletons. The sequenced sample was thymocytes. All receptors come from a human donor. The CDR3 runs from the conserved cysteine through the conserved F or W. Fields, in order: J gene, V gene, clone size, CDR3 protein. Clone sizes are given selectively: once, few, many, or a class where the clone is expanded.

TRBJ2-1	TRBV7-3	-	CASSLREVGLAGSYNEQFF
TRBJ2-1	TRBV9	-	CASSVAGLAVKGAYNEQFF
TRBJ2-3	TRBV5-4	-	CASSLGSTDTQYF
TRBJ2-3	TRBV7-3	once	CASSRGVAGADTQYF
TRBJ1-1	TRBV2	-	CASIFHPPDLVNTEAFF
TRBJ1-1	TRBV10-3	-	CAISESTRRQSNTEAFF
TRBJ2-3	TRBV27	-	CASSLAGQGWTDTQYF
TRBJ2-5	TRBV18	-	CASSPSATETQYF
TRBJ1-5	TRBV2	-	CASSGTDQPQHF
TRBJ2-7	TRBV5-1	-	CASSFGPLDRGSYEQYF
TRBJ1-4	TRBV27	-	CASSLRGWSNEKLFF
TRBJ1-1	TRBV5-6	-	CASSFQGDNTEAFF
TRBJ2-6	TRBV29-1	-	CSVFGDRDLSGANVLTF
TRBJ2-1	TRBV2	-	CASSRIHEQFF
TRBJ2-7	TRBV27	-	CASSPPDCEQYF
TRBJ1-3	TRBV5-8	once	CASSLASEFSGNTIYF
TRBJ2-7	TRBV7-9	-	CASSSGIAGPSYEQYF
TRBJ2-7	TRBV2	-	CASSVMAGPYF
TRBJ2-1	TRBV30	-	CAWSRPFGEQFF
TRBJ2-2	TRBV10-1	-	CASRPGLAGGGTGELFF
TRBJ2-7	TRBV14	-	CASSLMDRDDYEQYF
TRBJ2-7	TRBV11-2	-	CASSPRGESRNEQYF